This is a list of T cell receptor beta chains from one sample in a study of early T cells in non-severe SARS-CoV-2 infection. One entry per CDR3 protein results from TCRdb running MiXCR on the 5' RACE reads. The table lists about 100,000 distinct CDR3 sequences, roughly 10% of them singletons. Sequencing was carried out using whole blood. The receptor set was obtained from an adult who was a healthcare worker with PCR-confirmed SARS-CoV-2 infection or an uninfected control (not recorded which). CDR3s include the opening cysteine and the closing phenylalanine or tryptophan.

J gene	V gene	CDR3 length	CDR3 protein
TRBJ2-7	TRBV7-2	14	CASRPDTTFYEQYF
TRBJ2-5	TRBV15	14	CATSPGPGWETQYF
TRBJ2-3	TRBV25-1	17	CASSTTEVAGVWNTQYF
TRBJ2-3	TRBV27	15	CASRGTWVVGDTQYF
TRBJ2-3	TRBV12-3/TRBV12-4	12	CASSRGADTQYF
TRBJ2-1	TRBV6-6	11	CASSLGPVEFF
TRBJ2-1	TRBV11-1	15	CASRRGRFKDNEQFF
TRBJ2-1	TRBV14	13	CASRDSEGRPWFF
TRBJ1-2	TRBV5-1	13	CASSRDTNYGYTF
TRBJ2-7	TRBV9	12	CASSSDPYEQYF
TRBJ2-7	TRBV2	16	CASSQTSVTLSYEQYF
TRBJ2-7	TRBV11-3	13	CASSLGQTYEQYF
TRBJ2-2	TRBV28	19	CASSPQGLAGGGYTGELFF
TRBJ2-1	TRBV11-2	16	CASSFIRAGPYNEQFF
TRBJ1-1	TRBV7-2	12	CASSPLGAEAFF
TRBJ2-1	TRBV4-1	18	CASSQLESLGFSASGQFF
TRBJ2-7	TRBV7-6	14	CASSLEEGPYEQYF
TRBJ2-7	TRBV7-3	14	CASSLGLPSAEQYF
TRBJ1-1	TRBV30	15	CAWRSPGHSDTEAFF
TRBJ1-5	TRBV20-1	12	CSARERHQPQHF
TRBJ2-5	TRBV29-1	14	CSVVPSGSSETQYF
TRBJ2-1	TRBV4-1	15	CASSQGWSSYNEQFF
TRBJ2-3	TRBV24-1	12	CATSDFSDTQYF
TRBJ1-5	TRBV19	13	CASRMVGSQPQHF
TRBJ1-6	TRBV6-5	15	CASSYSNSIDSPLHF
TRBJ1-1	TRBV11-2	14	CASSLMLDSTEAFF
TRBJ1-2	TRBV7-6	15	CASSSRGTGVYGYTF
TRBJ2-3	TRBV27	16	CASSLGTGTETDTQYF
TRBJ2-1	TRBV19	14	CASSISETYNEQFF
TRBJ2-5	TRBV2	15	CASSEETSGKETQYF
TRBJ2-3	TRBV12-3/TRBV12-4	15	CASSFSGTSTDTQYF
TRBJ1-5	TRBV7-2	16	CASSLAGTGINQPQHF
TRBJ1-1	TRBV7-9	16	CASREIDRGMNTEAFF
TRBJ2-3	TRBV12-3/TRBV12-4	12	CASRTSSPTQYF
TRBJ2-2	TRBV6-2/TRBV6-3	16	CASAPESGRTPGSCFF
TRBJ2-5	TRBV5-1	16	CASSRGTSDYQETQYF
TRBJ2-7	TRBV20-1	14	CSAHNLISSYEQYF
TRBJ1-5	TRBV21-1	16	CASSEKSGSSNQPQHF
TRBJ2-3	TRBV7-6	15	CASSLVVLSTDTQYF
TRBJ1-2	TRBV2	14	CASSVGRENYGYTF
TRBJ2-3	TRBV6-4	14	CASSDSTSADTQYF
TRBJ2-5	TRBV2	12	CASCRRQETQYF
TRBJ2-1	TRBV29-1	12	CSVEAPGSAQFF
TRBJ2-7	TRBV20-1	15	CSARDRRGRSYEQYF
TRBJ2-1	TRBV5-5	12	CASSLGGEEQFF
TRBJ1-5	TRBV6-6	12	CATGPGNQPQHF
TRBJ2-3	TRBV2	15	CASSGTSGPTDTQYF
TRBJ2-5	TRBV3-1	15	CASSHPSGGEETQYF
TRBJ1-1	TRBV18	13	CASSPSSSTEAFF
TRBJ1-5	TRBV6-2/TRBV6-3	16	CASSPSMRQSGQPQHF
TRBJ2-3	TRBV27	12	CASGRFTDTQYF
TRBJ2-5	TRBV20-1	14	CSEGQGALQETQYF
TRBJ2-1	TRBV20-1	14	CSAPPGSSYNEQFF
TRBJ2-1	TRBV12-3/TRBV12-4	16	CASSSLAGGLFNEQFF
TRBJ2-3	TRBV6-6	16	CASSYDLDRSTDTQYF